The 10 T cell receptor beta chains below were found in one sample sequenced in a study of T cells in Graves' hyperthyroidism and ophthalmopathy (dated by TCRdb to between 2018 and 2021). The library was generated by multiplex PCR. Sequencing was performed on an Illumina HiSeq 2000. The TCR beta CDR3 regions were amplified from RNA transcripts. The TCR CDR3 was subjected to a first round of RT-PCR using the HTBI primer set and the Qiagen OneStep RT-PCR kit. TCRdb cleaned the public reads at Q25 with fastp, built clones with MiXCR and kept in-frame beta chains. For every CDR3 protein sequence, its rows merge into one entry that carries the most common genes and DNA. This sample has a few hundred thousand distinct CDR3 sequences in its table, and roughly 22% of those were observed once. Around 54% of the sample is taken by the ten largest. Sequencing was performed on blood. All receptors derive from a woman in her 70s with Graves' ophthalmopathy.

The gene calls are TRBV2 and TRBJ2-1; the match to TRBD2 covers 11 bases. V lost 6 bases and J lost 6; bases outside the gene matches: 4. Germline values: CDR1 SNHLY, CDR2 FYNNEI. The CDR3 covers 14 residues. CDR3 DNA sequence: TGTGCCAGCAGGGATAGCGGGAGGGCCAATGAGCAGTTCTTC. It translates to CASRDSGRANEQFF.

J is TRBJ2-6 and V is TRBV6-2 or TRBV6-3, with 7 positions matching TRBD1. This CDR3 spans 16 amino acids. The V gene's germline CDR1 is MNHEY and CDR2 SVGEGT. Trimming took 5 bases from V and 2 from J; bases not matched to a gene: 6. CDR3 nucleotides: TGTGCCAGCAGTAAATCAGGGGGACCTGGGGCCAACGTCCTGACTTTC. Residues: CASSKSGGPGANVLTF.

This clonotype has only a few counts. This chain uses TRBV2 with TRBJ1-3; 9 nucleotides agree with TRBD1. The CDR3 has 14 amino acids. V trimming: 6 bases; J trimming: 5 bases; junction bases outside the gene matches: 5. In germline, CDR1 is SNHLY, CDR2 FYNNEI. The CDR3 sequence: CASRKGTGRNTIYF. Here the CDR3 DNA reads TGTGCCAGCAGAAAGGGGACAGGGAGAAACACCATATATTTT.

Only a few counts were recorded for this clonotype. This chain links TRBV2 with TRBJ2-5; TRBD1 might be the D (5 bases). Germline CDR1 SNHLY, CDR2 FYNNEI. The germline V and J ends were trimmed by 5 bases and 5 bases, with 15 bases remaining between them. The CDR3 loop spans 14 amino acids. The CDR3 here is CASSPSGPRETQYF. The CDR3 coding sequence is TGTGCCAGCAGTCCCTCAGGGCCGCGGGAGACCCAGTACTTC.

The rearrangement joins TRBV11-2 to TRBJ1-3; D is ambiguous. V lost 4 bases and J lost 2, with 6 bases in between. The germline V gene has CDR1 SGHAT and CDR2 FQNNGV. There are 13 residues in the CDR3. The chain's CDR3 is CASSSSPGNTIYF. The DNA for the CDR3 is TGTGCCAGCAGCTCATCGCCTGGAAACACCATATATTTT.

This clonotype was observed a single time. V is TRBV7-3 and J is TRBJ2-2; 8 bases match TRBD1. V shed 4 bases, J shed 7 bases, and the junction held 8 bases outside the gene matches. Germline V CDR1 and CDR2: SGHTA, FQGTGA. CDR3 length equals 15 residues. CDR3 DNA sequence: TGTGCCAGCAGCTCAAACCTACAGGGGGGCGGGGAGCTGTTTTTT. Its translation: CASSSNLQGGGELFF.

The rearrangement links TRBV19 to TRBJ2-6; D is ambiguous. The CDR3 has 16 residues. V was clipped by 7 bases and J by 0 bases, with 13 bases between them. Germline values: CDR1 LNHDA, CDR2 SQIVND (reference sequence). CDR3 DNA: TGTGCCAGTACCTTCGGTGGTGACTCTGGGGCCAACGTCCTGACTTTC. This codes for CASTFGGDSGANVLTF.

For the CDR3, the DNA is TGTGCCAGTAGTATCCAGGGACACACTACAGATACGCAGTATTTT. Translation gives CASSIQGHTTDTQYF. The chain combines TRBV19 with TRBJ2-3; the D gene is possibly TRBD1 (6 bases). Germline V gene lookup returns CDR1 LNHDA and CDR2 SQIVND (reference sequence). The CDR3 runs to 15 residues. Trimming left V 3 bases short and J 3 bases short, with 13 bases between.

This clonotype was seen a handful of times. The chain couples TRBV9 to TRBJ2-1, with D possibly TRBD2 on 6 matching bases. The CDR3 consists of 14 residues. CDR1 is SGDLS and CDR2 is YYNGEE in the germline V gene. Trimming pared 3 bases from V and 9 bases from J, leaving 16 bases between. In DNA, the CDR3 is TGTGCCAGCAGCGGCGGGGTGGGAAGGAGTGAGCAGTTCTTC. Translation: CASSGGVGRSEQFF.

This clonotype has only a few counts. The rearrangement joins TRBV4-3 to TRBJ2-1, with D unclear. V gave up 1 base and J gave up 9 bases, with 16 bases separating them. The CDR3 covers 15 residues. Germline lookup yields CDR1 LGHNA and CDR2 YSLEER. CDR3 region: CASSQAGGRVAEQFF. CDR3 DNA sequence: TGCGCCAGCAGCCAAGCGGGCGGTAGGGTCGCTGAGCAGTTCTTC.